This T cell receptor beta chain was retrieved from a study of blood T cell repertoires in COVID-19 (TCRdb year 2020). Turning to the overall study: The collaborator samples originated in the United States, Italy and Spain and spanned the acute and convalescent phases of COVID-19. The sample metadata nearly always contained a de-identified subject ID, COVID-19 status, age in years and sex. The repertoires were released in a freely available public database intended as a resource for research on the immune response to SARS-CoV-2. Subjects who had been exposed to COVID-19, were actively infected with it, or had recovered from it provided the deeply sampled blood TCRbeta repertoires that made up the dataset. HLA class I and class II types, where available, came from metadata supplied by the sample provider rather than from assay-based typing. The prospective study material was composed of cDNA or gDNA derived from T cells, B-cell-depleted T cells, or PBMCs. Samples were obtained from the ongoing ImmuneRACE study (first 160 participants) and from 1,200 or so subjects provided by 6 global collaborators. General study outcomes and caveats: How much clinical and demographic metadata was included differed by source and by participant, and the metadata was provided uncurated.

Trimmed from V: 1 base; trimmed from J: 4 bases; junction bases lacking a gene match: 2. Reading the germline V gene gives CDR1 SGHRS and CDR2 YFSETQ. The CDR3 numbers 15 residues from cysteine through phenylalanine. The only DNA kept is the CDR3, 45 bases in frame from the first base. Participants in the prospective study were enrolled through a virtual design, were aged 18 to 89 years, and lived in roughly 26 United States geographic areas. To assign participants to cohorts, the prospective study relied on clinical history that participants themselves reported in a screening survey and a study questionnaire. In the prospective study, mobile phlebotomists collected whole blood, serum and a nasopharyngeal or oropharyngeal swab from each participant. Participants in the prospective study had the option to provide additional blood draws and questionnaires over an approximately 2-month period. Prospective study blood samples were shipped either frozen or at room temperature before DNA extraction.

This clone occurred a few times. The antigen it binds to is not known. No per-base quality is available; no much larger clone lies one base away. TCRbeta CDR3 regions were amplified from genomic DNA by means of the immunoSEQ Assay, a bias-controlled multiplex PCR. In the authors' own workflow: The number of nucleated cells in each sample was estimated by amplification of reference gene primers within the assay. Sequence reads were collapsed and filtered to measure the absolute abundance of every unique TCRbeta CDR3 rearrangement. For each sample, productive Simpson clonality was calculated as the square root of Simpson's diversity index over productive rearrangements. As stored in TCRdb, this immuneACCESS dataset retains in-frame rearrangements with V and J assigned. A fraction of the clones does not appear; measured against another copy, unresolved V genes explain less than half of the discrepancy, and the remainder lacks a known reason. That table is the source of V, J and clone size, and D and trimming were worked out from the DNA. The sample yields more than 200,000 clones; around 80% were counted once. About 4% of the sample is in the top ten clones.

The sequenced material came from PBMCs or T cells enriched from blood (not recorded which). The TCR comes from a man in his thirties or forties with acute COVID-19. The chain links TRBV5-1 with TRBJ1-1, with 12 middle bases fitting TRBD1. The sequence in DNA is TGCGCCAGCAGCTTGTCGGGACAGGGGGCCACTGAAGCTTTCTTT. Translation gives CASSLSGQGATEAFF.